This passage covers 11 T cell receptor beta chains from one sample sequenced in a study of shared clonotypes between healthy human individuals. Using immunoSEQ multiplex PCR, the repertoire was profiled, and TCRdb retains in-frame clones only, with some absent. Of 2 million to 2.5 million clones detected, approximately 94% appear once; the ten largest clones hold 0.13%. The sample comprised naive CD4+ T cells sorted from blood. Described subset: CD45RA+ positively selected. These receptors were taken from a man aged 18 to 29 in good health.

The sample holds a few counts of this clone. The same CDR3 also results from other DNA sequences found in this sample. V and J are TRBV25-1 and TRBJ1-1; no reliable D call. Germline CDR1 MGHDK, CDR2 SYGVNS. The V end was cut by 6 bases, the J end by 4 bases, with 6 bases between. There are 11 residues in the CDR3. The CDR3 DNA reads as TGTGCCAGCAGCCTGGGCACTGAAGCTTTCTTT. This codes for CASSLGTEAFF. The full variable domain, with the rest looked up from reference TRBV25-1 and TRBJ1-1, is EADIYQTPRYLVIGTGKKITLECSQTMGHDKMYWYQQDPGMELHLIHYSYGVNSTEKGDLSSESTVSRIRTEHFPLTLESARPSHTSQYLCASSLGTEAFFGQGTRLTVV.

V and J are TRBV2 and TRBJ1-4; weak D call: TRBD1 (5 bases). V lost 7 bases and J 0 bases, leaving 9 bases between the germline ends. CDR3 size: 14 residues. Germline V gene sequence: CDR1 SNHLY, CDR2 FYNNEI. CDR3 sequence reads: CASMKGSTNEKLFF. The CDR3 nucleotides read TGTGCCAGCATGAAGGGGTCAACTAATGAAAAACTGTTTTTT.

V gene TRBV7-9 combines with J gene TRBJ1-1; D is possibly TRBD1 (5 bases). The V end was cut by 5 bases, the J end by 7 bases, with 14 bases between. Germline V lookup: CDR1 SEHNR, CDR2 FQNEAQ (reference sequence). CDR3 length: 13 amino acids. CDR3 nucleotide sequence: TGTGCCAGCAGCAACGGGGCAGGGTTTGAAGCTTTCTTT. As protein: CASSNGAGFEAFF.

CDR3 sequence (DNA): TGTGCCTGGAGTCAGGGGAAATGGGACGAGCAGTACTTC. Amino acids: CAWSQGKWDEQYF. The chain recombines TRBV30 with TRBJ2-7; TRBD1 is a possible D gene (6 bases). V was trimmed by 2 bases and J by 5 bases, leaving 13 bases between them. CDR3 size: 13 residues. In germline, CDR1 is GTSNPN, CDR2 SVGIG (reference sequence).

The chain carries TRBV7-9 and TRBJ2-1, with 13 bases that match TRBD2. CDR1 is SEHNR, CDR2 FQNEAQ, per germline (reference sequence). The V and J ends lost 0 bases and 5 bases, in that order; junction bases with no gene match: 4. This CDR3 region has 17 residues. CDR3 region: CASSLAWTSGGHNEQFF. The CDR3 DNA is TGTGCCAGCAGCTTAGCGTGGACTAGCGGGGGCCACAATGAGCAGTTCTTC.

The V and J genes are TRBV11-2 and TRBJ1-3, with no clear D. There are 19 residues in the CDR3. Trimming took off 4 bases at V and 0 bases at J, with 22 bases between the two ends. Germline lookup yields CDR1 SGHAT and CDR2 FQNNGV. CDR3 in DNA: TGTGCCAGCAGCTCTCTGGGCCGGGCAAATCTCTTCTCTGGAAACACCATATATTTT. This sequence encodes CASSSLGRANLFSGNTIYF.

This sequence joins TRBV7-9 and TRBJ2-1; D is uncertain. The CDR3 has 16 residues. CDR1 and CDR2 (germline): SEHNR, FQNEAQ (reference sequence). Trimming removed 0 bases from V and 5 bases from J, with 14 bases in between. The CDR3 nucleotides are TGTGCCAGCAGCTTAGCAGGGATAAAAACAAACAATGAGCAGTTCTTC. Encoded protein: CASSLAGIKTNNEQFF.

This sequence joins TRBV11-2 and TRBJ2-7; the D is unclear. Looked up from germline, CDR1 is SGHAT and CDR2 is FQNNGV. Trimming left V 0 bases short and J 5 bases short, with 11 bases between. CDR3 length: 14 residues. CDR3 nucleotides: TGTGCCAGCAGCTTAGATCATCAGGCCGACGAGCAGTACTTC. Its translation is CASSLDHQADEQYF.

This chain uses TRBV5-1 with TRBJ2-5; 11 nucleotides align to TRBD2. Unmatched junction bases numbered 6, after V lost 4 bases and J lost 1 base. Per germline, CDR1 SGHRS and CDR2 YFSETQ. The CDR3 extends over 16 amino acids. The CDR3 region is CASSGQTSGAQETQYF. CDR3 DNA sequence: TGCGCCAGCAGCGGCCAGACTAGCGGGGCCCAAGAGACCCAGTACTTC.

Notes on this clone: No conserved phenylalanine or tryptophan is present at the end of the CDR3, so a read error is the likely explanation. V and J are TRBV6-1 and TRBJ1-6, with 9 bases identical to TRBD1. Per germline, CDR1 MNHNS and CDR2 SASEGT. Unmatched junction bases numbered 3, after V lost 3 bases and J lost 3 bases. This CDR3 has 16 residues. The CDR3 region is CASSDGTGIYNSPLHL. The CDR3 nucleotides read TGTGCCAGCAGTGATGGGACAGGGATCTATAATTCACCCCTCCACCTT.

The chain joins TRBV6-1 to TRBJ1-5; D is perhaps TRBD1 (5 bases). V lost 7 bases and J 5 bases, leaving 12 bases between the germline ends. CDR1 and CDR2 (germline): MNHNS, SASEGT. The CDR3 length is 13 residues. The CDR3 spells CASNAGPDQPQHF. The CDR3, as DNA: TGTGCCAGCAACGCGGGGCCAGATCAGCCCCAGCATTTT.